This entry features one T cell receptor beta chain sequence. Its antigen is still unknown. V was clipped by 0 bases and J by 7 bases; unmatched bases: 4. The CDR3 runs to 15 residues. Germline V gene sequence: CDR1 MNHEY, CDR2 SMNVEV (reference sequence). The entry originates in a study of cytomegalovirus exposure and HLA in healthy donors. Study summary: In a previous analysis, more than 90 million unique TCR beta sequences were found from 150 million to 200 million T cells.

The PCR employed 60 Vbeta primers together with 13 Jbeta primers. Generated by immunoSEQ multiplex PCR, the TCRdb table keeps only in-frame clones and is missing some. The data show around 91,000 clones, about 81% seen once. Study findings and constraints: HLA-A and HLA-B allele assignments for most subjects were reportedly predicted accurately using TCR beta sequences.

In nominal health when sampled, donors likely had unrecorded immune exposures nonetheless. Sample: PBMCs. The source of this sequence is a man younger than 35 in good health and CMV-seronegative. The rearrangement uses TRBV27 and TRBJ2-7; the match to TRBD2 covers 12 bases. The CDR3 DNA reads TGTGCCAGCAGTTTATCGACTAGCGGGAGTGGAGAGCAGTACTTC. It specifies CASSLSTSGSGEQYF.